The clone carrying this TCR delta chain was seen more than once but under ten times. In the same sample, other DNA sequences code for this CDR3. TCRdb redid clone calling on the reads using CATT. Of roughly 5,000 delta-chain clones listed, approximately 2.9% are singletons. These data come from a study of gamma-delta chains in newborns, infants, children. Whole-study context: Microbial exposure reportedly drives polyclonal innate γδ T cell expansion after birth.

The CDR3 runs to 16 residues. CDR1 and CDR2 from the germline V gene are GEAIGNYY and EKD. V lost 2 bases and J lost 0; bases outside the gene matches: 6. The clonotype was recovered from a child who was a newborn, infant or young child, either healthy, febrile or measles-vaccinated (not recorded which). Sequences were obtained from blood. The chain uses TRDV2 and TRDJ1; 9 bases agree with TRDD3. The CDR3 DNA is TGTGCCTGTGACATACTGGGGGACCCGTACACCGATAAACTCATCTTT. Translation: CACDILGDPYTDKLIF.